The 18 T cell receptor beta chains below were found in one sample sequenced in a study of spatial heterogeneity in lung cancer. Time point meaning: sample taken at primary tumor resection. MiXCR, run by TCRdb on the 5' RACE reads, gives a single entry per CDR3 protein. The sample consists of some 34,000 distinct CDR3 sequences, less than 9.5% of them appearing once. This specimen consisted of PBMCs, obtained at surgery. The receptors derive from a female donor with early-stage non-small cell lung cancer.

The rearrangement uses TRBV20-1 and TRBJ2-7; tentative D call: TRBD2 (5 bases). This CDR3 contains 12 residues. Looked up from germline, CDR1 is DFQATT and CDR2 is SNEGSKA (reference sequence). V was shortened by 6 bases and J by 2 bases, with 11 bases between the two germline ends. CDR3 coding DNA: TGCAGTGCGGACTCAGAACCCTACGAGCAGTACTTC. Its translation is CSADSEPYEQYF.

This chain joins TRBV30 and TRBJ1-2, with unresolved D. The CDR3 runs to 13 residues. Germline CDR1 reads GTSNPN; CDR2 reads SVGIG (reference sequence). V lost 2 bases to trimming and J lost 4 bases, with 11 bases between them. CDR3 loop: CAWSKKGPYGYTF. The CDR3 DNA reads TGTGCCTGGAGTAAAAAGGGTCCCTATGGCTACACCTTC.

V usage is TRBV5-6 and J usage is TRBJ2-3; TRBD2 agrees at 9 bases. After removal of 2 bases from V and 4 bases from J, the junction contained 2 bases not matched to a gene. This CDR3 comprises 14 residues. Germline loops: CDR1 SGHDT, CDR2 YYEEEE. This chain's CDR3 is CASSFSGSSDTQYF. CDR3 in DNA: TGTGCCAGCAGCTTTAGCGGGAGCTCAGATACGCAGTATTTT. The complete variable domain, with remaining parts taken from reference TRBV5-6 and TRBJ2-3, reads DAGVTQSPTHLIKTRGQQVTLRCSPKSGHDTVSWYQQALGQGPQFIFQYYEEEERQRGNFPDRFSGHQFPNYSSELNVNALLLGDSALYLCASSFSGSSDTQYFGPGTRLTVL.

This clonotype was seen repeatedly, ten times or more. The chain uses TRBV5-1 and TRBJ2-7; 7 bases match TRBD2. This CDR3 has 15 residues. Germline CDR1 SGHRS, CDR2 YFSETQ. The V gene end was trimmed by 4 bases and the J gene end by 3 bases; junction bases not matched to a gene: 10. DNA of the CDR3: TGCGCCAGCAGCCCCGACGGGACTACCCTCTACGAGCAGTACTTC. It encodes CASSPDGTTLYEQYF.

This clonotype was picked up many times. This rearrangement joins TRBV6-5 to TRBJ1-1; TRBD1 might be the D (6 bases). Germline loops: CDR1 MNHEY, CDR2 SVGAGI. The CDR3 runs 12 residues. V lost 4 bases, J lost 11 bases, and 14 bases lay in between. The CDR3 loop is CASSSPLGGAFF. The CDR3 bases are TGTGCCAGCAGTTCACCCTTAGGGGGGGCTTTCTTT.

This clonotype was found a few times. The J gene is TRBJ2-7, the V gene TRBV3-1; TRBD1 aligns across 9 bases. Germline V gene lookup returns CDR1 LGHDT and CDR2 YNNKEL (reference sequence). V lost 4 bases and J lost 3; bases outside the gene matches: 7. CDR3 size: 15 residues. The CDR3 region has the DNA TGTGCCAGCAGCCTCACCGGGACAGGGTTCTACGAGCAGTACTTC. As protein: CASSLTGTGFYEQYF.

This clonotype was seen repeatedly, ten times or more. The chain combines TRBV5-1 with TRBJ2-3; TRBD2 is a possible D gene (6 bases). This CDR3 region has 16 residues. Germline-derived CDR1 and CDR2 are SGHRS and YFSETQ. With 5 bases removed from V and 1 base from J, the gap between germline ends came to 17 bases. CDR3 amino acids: CASSSPGVWGTDTQYF. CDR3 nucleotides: TGCGCCAGCAGTTCCCCGGGGGTCTGGGGCACAGATACGCAGTATTTT.

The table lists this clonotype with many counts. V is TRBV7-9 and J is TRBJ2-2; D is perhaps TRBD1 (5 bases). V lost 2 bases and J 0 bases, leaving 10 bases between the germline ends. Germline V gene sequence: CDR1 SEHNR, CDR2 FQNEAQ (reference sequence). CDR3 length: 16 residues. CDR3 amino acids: CASSLKRGPNTGELFF. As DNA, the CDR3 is TGTGCCAGCAGCTTAAAAAGGGGCCCGAACACCGGGGAGCTGTTTTTT.

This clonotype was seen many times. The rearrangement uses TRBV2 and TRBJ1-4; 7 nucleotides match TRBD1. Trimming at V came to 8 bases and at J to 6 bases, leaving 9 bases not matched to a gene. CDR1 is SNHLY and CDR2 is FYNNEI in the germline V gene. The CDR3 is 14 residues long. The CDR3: CASGGTVVDEKLFF. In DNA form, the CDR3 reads TGTGCCAGCGGCGGGACAGTAGTCGATGAAAAACTGTTTTTT.

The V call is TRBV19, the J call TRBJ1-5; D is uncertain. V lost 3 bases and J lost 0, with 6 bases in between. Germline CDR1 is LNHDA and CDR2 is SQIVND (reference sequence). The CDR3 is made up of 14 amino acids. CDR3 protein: CASSIWGSNQPQHF. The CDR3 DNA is TGTGCCAGTAGTATTTGGGGTAGCAATCAGCCCCAGCATTTT.

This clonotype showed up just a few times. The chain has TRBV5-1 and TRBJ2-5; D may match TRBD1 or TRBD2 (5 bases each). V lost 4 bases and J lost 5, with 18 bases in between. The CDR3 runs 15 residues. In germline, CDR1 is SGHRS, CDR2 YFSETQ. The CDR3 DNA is TGCGCCAGCAGCCCCACACAGCCCTGGGGGGAGACCCAGTACTTC. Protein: CASSPTQPWGETQYF. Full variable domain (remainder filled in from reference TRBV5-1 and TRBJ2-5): KAGVTQTPRYLIKTRGQQVTLSCSPISGHRSVSWYQQTPGQGLQFLFEYFSETQRNKGNFPGRFSGRQFSNSRSEMNVSTLELGDSALYLCASSPTQPWGETQYFGPGTRLLVL.

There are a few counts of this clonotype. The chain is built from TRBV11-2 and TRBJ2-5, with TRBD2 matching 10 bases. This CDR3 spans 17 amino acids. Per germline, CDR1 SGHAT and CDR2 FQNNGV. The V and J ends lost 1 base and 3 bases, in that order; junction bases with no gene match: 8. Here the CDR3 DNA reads TGTGCCAGCAGCTTAGTGGTAGCGGGGGGCATCAAAGAGACCCAGTACTTC. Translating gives CASSLVVAGGIKETQYF.

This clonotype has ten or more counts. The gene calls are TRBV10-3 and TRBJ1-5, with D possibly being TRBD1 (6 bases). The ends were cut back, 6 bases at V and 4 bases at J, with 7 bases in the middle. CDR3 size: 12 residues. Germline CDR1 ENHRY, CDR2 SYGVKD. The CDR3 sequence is CAISQGNQPQHF. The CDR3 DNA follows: TGTGCCATCAGCCAGGGGAATCAGCCCCAGCATTTT.

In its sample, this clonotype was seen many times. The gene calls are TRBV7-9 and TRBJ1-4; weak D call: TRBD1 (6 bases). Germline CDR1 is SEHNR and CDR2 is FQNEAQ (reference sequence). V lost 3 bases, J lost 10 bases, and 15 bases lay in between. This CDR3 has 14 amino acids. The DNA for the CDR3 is TGTGCCAGCAGCTTTGGGGGCGCGTGGGCAAAACTGTTTTTT. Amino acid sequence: CASSFGGAWAKLFF.

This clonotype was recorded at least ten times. CDR3 sequence: CASSLAGTPNTEAFF. DNA for the CDR3: TGCGCCAGCAGCTTGGCCGGGACACCCAACACTGAAGCTTTCTTT. The chain recombines TRBV5-1 with TRBJ1-1, with D perhaps TRBD1 (6 bases). Trimming stripped 0 bases from V and 2 bases from J, with 11 bases between. The CDR3 length is 15 residues. Looked up from germline, CDR1 is SGHRS and CDR2 is YFSETQ.

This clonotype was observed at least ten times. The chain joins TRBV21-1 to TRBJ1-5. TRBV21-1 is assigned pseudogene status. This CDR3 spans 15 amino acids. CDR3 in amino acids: CASSKVDLEGQPQHF. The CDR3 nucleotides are TGTGCCAGCAGCAAAGTAGACCTAGAGGGTCAGCCCCAGCATTTT.

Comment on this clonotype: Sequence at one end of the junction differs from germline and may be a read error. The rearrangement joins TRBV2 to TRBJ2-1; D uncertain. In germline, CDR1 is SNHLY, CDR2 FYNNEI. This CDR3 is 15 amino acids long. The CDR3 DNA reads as TGTGCCACCAGTGCAAGTTTGAGCTCCTACAATGAGCAGTTCTTC. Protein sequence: CATSASLSSYNEQFF.

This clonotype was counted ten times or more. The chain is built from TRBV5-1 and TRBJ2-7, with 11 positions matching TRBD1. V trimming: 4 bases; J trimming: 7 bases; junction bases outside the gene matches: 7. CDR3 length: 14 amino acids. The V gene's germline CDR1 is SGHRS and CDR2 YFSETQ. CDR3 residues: CASSPGTGGGEQYF. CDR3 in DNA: TGCGCCAGCAGCCCCGGGACAGGGGGAGGAGAGCAGTACTTC.